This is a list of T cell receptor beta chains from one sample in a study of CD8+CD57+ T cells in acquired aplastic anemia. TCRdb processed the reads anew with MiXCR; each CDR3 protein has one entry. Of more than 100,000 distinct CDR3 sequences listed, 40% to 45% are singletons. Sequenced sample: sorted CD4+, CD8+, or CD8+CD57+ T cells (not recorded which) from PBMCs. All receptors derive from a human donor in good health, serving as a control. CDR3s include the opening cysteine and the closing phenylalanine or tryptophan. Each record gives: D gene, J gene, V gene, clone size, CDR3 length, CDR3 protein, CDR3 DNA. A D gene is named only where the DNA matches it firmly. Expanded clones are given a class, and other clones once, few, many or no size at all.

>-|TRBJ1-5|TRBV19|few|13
CASSQDRRKPQHF
TGTGCCAGTAGCCAGGACAGAAGGAAGCCCCAGCATTTT
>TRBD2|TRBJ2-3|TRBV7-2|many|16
CASRSLAGRSTDTQYF
TGTGCCAGCAGGAGCCTAGCGGGGAGAAGCACAGATACGCAGTATTTT
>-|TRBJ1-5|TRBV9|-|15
CASSVGVSRNQPQHF
TGTGCCAGCAGCGTAGGGGTCTCGAGAAATCAGCCCCAGCATTTT
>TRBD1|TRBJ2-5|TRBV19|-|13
CASRGTGEETQYF
TGTGCCAGTAGAGGGACAGGGGAAGAGACCCAGTACTTC
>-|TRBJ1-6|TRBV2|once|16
CASSEREPAGNSPLHF
TGTGCCAGCAGTGAAAGGGAGCCTGCCGGTAATTCACCCCTCCACTTT
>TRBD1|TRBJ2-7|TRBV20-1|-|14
CSARDDRGSYEQYF
TGCAGTGCTAGAGATGACAGGGGATCCTACGAGCAGTACTTC
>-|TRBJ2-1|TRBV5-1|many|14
CASSFQGMQNEQFF
TGCGCCAGCAGCTTCCAGGGTATGCAGAATGAGCAGTTCTTC
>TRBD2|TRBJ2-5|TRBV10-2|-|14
CASRERGTQETQYF
TGCGCCAGCAGAGAGCGGGGAACGCAAGAGACCCAGTACTTC
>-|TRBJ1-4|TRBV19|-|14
CASSQGATNEKLFF
TGTGCCAGTAGCCAGGGTGCAACTAATGAAAAACTGTTTTTT
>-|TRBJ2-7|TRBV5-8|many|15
CASSWAGSRAYEQYF
TGTGCCAGCAGCTGGGCCGGGTCTAGGGCCTACGAGCAGTACTTC
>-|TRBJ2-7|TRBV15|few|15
CATSRVGRQTYEQYF
TGTGCCACCAGCAGAGTAGGTCGACAGACTTACGAGCAGTACTTC
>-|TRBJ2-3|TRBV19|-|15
CASSIIGVGADTQYF
TGTGCCAGTAGTATTATAGGGGTCGGAGCAGATACGCAGTATTTT
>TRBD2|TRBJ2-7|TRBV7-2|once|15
CASSLVPSGGNEQYF
TGTGCCAGCAGCTTAGTGCCTAGCGGGGGGAACGAGCAGTACTTC
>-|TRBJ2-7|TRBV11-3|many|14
CASSLDLTAREQYF
TGTGCCAGCAGCTTAGATCTGACAGCCCGCGAGCAGTACTTC
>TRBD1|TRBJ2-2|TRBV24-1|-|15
CATSDPTGGTGELFF
TGTGCCACCAGTGATCCGACAGGGGGCACCGGGGAGCTGTTTTTT
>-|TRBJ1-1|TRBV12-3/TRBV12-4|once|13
CASSFGTNTEAPF
TGTGCCAGCAGTTTTGGCACTAACACTGAAGCTCCCTTT
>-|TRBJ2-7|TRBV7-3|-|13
CASSAGRSYEQYF
TGTGCCAGCAGCGCAGGACGGAGCTACGAGCAGTACTTC
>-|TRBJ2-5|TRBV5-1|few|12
CASRGAGETQYF
TGCGCCAGTCGGGGGGCCGGGGAGACCCAGTACTTC
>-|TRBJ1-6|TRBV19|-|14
CASTPGAESSPLHF
TGTGCCAGTACCCCTGGGGCGGAAAGTTCACCCCTCCACTTT
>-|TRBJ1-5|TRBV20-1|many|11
CSARLSLEEHF
TGCAGTGCTAGGCTCAGCCTTGAGGAGCATTTT
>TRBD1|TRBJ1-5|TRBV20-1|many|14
CSARPGTGDQPQHF
TGCAGTGCTAGACCAGGGACAGGGGATCAGCCCCAGCATTTT
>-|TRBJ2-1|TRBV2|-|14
CASSEAVVSNEQFF
TGTGCCAGCAGTGAAGCTGTAGTCTCCAATGAGCAGTTCTTC